This is a list of T cell receptor beta chains from one sample in a study of lymphopenia after photon versus proton radiotherapy. Repertoires were generated with immunoSEQ multiplex PCR, while TCRdb's copy carries only in-frame clones and drops some. This sample has 37,000 or so clones, with under 90% found just once. Sequencing used peripheral blood, obtained from a patient treated with photon-based radiotherapy. The receptors come from a man in his fifties or sixties with gastric cancer. CDR3s include the opening cysteine and the closing phenylalanine or tryptophan.

TRBV27,TRBJ2-1,CAIGDRGTSGRGGRGEQFF
TRBV27,TRBJ2-4,CASSLKDPGGAVAKNIQYF
TRBV15,TRBJ1-4,CATSRDIESNEKLFF
TRBV7-8,TRBJ2-7,CASSFKGYEQYF
TRBV28,TRBJ1-1,CASWNRVTEAFF
TRBV7-3,TRBJ2-6,CASSPKAPGTSSGANVLTF
TRBV7-2,TRBJ1-5,CASSLRWQGNQPQHF
TRBV7-7,TRBJ2-1,CASSQGPVSSYNEQFF
TRBV5-4,TRBJ2-3,CASSADRGLDTQYF
TRBV5-1,TRBJ2-1,CASSLVAGEGEFF
TRBV30,TRBJ1-1,CAWSVPGRNAFF
TRBV15,TRBJ2-3,CATSPRGSTDTQYF
TRBV2,TRBJ1-1,CASSEADNRKAFF
TRBV5-8,TRBJ2-3,CASSHRLAGVGDTQYF
TRBV4-1,TRBJ2-4,CASSQIRGEVHIQYF
TRBV5-6,TRBJ2-1,CASSLGWGAGLNEQFF
TRBV30,TRBJ1-1,CASHYGSTTNTEAFF
TRBV19,TRBJ1-4,CASTRDGPGREKLFF
TRBV7-3,TRBJ2-1,CASSTSGRTYNEQFF
TRBV5-1,TRBJ2-3,CASSLGQRGPTDTQYF
TRBV4-3,TRBJ2-7,CASSQDEAQGAREQYF
TRBV5-1,TRBJ2-1,CASSLGGTSPNEQFF